This section outlines one TCR beta chain sequence together with its context. What it binds is not known. This specimen comes from a study of T cell responses to AZD1222 COVID-19 vaccine. This CDR3 is built from 15 residues. V was trimmed by 0 bases and J by 4 bases, leaving 13 bases between them. Per germline, CDR1 SGHRS and CDR2 YFSETQ. Overall study results and limits: The breadth and depth of Spike-specific TCRs increased once two AZD1222 doses had been given. Reportedly, close to half of spike-specific TCRs are directed against unmutated variant regions. Dominant CD4 TCR responses targeted spike regions 160-218 and 743-854. It was only after the peak T cell response that any repertoires were sampled.

This table comes from immunoSEQ multiplex PCR, and its TCRdb copy is limited to in-frame clones, with some not included. The repertoire has 60,000 to 95,000 clones, around 87% of them found once; the top ten carry less than 20%. This clonotype originated in an adult who received the AZD1222 COVID-19 vaccine. The chain recombines TRBV5-1 with TRBJ2-5; D not resolved. The sample was peripheral blood, taken 28 days after the second AZD1222 dose. CDR3 amino acids: CASSLGLPEAETQYF. The CDR3 nucleotides read TGCGCCAGCAGCTTGGGACTGCCAGAGGCAGAGACCCAGTACTTC.